This T cell receptor beta chain is from a study of response to subunit inactivated influenza vaccine. V gave up 0 bases and J gave up 3 bases, with 9 bases separating them. The CDR3 has 15 amino acids. CDR1 is LGHNA and CDR2 is YSLEER in the germline V gene. Notes on the study in general: The authors proposed limited new T cell recruitment per seasonal influenza vaccination.

A single record per CDR3 protein comes from TCRdb applying MiXCR to the RT-PCR reads. The data show about 240,000 distinct CDR3 sequences, 12% seen once. This clonotype was detected a few times. The antigen remains unidentified. This clonotype was sampled from a man in his fifties or sixties who received an inactivated influenza vaccine. This chain links TRBV4-3 with TRBJ2-1; no definite D call. The specimen comprised non-naive T cells sorted from PBMCs, sampled approximately 15 days before vaccination. CDR3 residues: CASSQESEDYNEQFF. In DNA, the CDR3 is TGCGCCAGCAGCCAAGAGTCAGAAGACTACAATGAGCAGTTCTTC.